This record covers a single T cell receptor (beta chain). The sample belongs to a study of monozygotic twins with inflammatory bowel disease. Each donor gave about 2.5 ml of peripheral blood. TCRdb reprocessed the 5' RACE reads and reports one entry per CDR3 protein, with no DNA. Its table records around 450,000 distinct CDR3 sequences. Sequencing used blood. The source of this sequence is a human donor with ulcerative colitis or Crohn's disease, or a healthy co-twin of an affected twin (not recorded which).

The CDR3 spells CASSSITSGRAIYNEQFF. The rearrangement joins TRBV6-2 or TRBV6-3 to TRBJ2-1; the TCRdb D gene call, TRBD2, has no DNA to confirm it. CDR1 and CDR2 from the germline V gene are MNHEY and SVGEGT. This CDR3 has 18 amino acids.